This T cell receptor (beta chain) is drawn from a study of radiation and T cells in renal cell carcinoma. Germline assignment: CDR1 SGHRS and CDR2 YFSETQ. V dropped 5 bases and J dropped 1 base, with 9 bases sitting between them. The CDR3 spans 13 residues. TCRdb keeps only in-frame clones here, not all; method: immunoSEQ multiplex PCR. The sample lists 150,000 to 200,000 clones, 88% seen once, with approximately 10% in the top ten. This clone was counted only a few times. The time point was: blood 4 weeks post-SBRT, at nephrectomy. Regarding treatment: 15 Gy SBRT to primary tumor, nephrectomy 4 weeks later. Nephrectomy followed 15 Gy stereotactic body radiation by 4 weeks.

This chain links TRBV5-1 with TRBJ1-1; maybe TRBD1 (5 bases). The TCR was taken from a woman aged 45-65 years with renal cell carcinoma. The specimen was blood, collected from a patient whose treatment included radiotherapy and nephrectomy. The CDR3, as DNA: TGCGCCAGCAGTATAGGGACGAACACTGAAGCTTTCTTT. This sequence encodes CASSIGTNTEAFF.